The 31 T cell receptor beta chains given below trace back to one sample, sequenced in a study of spatial heterogeneity in lung cancer. Time point reported: sample taken at primary tumor resection. Whole RNA, isolated from tumor, nontumor lung or frozen PBMC, was sequenced without prior sorting. TCRdb reprocessed the 5' RACE reads via MiXCR and lists one record per CDR3 protein. The sample lists 9,500 to 14,000 distinct CDR3 sequences, roughly 4% occurring once. This sample comprised PBMCs, obtained at surgery. The source of these receptors is a female donor with early-stage non-small cell lung cancer.

This clonotype was detected ten times or more. A library prepared for alpha chains yielded this beta chain as an off-target read; its size is of little meaning. V and J are TRBV29-1 and TRBJ1-1; maybe TRBD1 (5 bases). Germline V lookup: CDR1 SQVTM, CDR2 ANQGSEA. V was cut by 7 bases and J by 2 bases, with 14 bases left in between. The CDR3 consists of 13 residues. CDR3 sequence (DNA): TGCAGCGCCTTGACAGTCGATAACACTGAAGCTTTCTTT. This translates into CSALTVDNTEAFF.

This clonotype showed up just a few times. Since it is a stray read in a library aimed at alpha chains, this beta chain has a size that is not meaningful. The chain recombines TRBV18 with TRBJ2-3; no clear D gene. CDR1 and CDR2 (germline): KGHSH, LQKENI. The CDR3 length is 13 residues. Trimming stripped 0 bases from V and 10 bases from J, with 11 bases between. CDR3 amino acids: CASSPPSSEAQYF. The DNA for the CDR3 is TGTGCCAGCTCACCACCGTCCAGCGAGGCGCAGTATTTT.

This clonotype was found many times. This beta chain is a stray sequence in a library constructed for alpha chains; its clone size is not meaningful. The CDR3 protein is CASSLAGQGGYNEQFF. The DNA of the CDR3 is TGTGCCAGCAGCTTAGCAGGGCAGGGGGGCTACAATGAGCAGTTCTTC. This chain uses TRBV11-2 with TRBJ2-1; TRBD1 is a possible D gene (7 bases). This CDR3 has 16 residues. V was pared by 1 base and J by 3 bases, with 13 bases between. Germline V gives CDR1 SGHAT, CDR2 FQNNGV. Full variable domain (outside the CDR3, taken from reference TRBV11-2 and TRBJ2-1): EAGVAQSPRYKIIEKRQSVAFWCNPISGHATLYWYQQILGQGPKLLIQFQNNGVVDDSQLPKDRFSAERLKGVDSTLKIQPAKLEDSAVYLCASSLAGQGGYNEQFFGPGTRLTVL.

This clonotype was found many times. This beta chain slipped into a library made for alpha chains as a stray read, so its size is not meaningful. The chain recombines TRBV4-3 with TRBJ2-7; D is possibly TRBD2 (5 bases). The CDR3 extends over 13 amino acids. The V end was cut by 0 bases, the J end by 5 bases, with 8 bases between. CDR1 LGHNA and CDR2 YSLEER come from the germline V gene. The CDR3 sequence: CASSQDFGDEQYF. In DNA, the CDR3 is TGCGCCAGCAGCCAAGATTTCGGGGACGAGCAGTACTTC.

This clonotype has a count of ten or more. A library made for alpha chains picked up this beta chain off target, so its size means little. CDR3 sequence: CASSESGKKLFF. DNA for the CDR3: TGTGCCAGCAGTGAGTCTGGAAAAAAACTGTTTTTT. V is TRBV2 and J is TRBJ1-4; D is unresolved. The CDR3 covers 12 residues. Trimming left V 3 bases short and J 9 bases short, with 8 bases between. In germline, CDR1 is SNHLY, CDR2 FYNNEI.

This clonotype was counted many times. The library was designed around alpha chains, so this beta chain is a stray read whose abundance carries little weight. V is TRBV5-1 and J is TRBJ2-5; 8 bases map to TRBD2. Germline loops: CDR1 SGHRS, CDR2 YFSETQ. This CDR3 region has 17 residues. The trim removed 0 bases at V and 3 bases at J, leaving 10 bases unmatched. The CDR3 here is CASSLGLAYGGKETQYF. The CDR3 DNA reads TGCGCCAGCAGCTTGGGACTAGCGTACGGGGGAAAAGAGACCCAGTACTTC.

This clonotype has a count of ten or more. As an off-target read in a library built for alpha chains, this beta chain has a frequency of little significance. J is TRBJ2-5 and V is TRBV15; D is unresolved. The CDR3 has 13 amino acids. Trimming took 0 bases from V and 4 from J, leaving 6 bases between them. Germline V gene data show CDR1 as LNHNV and CDR2 as YYDKDF (reference sequence). The CDR3 DNA follows: TGTGCCACCAGCAGAGACGCGGCAGAGACCCAGTACTTC. Translation gives CATSRDAAETQYF. Variable domain in full (rest from reference TRBV15 and TRBJ2-5): DAMVIQNPRYQVTQFGKPVTLSCSQTLNHNVMYWYQQKSSQAPKLLFHYYDKDFNNEADTPDNFQSRRPNTSFCFLDIRSPGLGDTAMYLCATSRDAAETQYFGPGTRLLVL.

This clonotype is termed medium-sized. A library prepared for alpha chains yielded this beta chain as an off-target read; its size is of little meaning. The V gene is TRBV27, the J gene TRBJ2-1; 14 nucleotides agree with TRBD2. Per germline, CDR1 MNHEY and CDR2 SMNVEV (reference sequence). V was pared by 4 bases and J by 10 bases, with 12 bases of the junction left unmatched. The CDR3 is 17 residues long. The CDR3 DNA is TGTGCCAGCAGTTCCCGTATTGGGACTAGCGGGAGTTCGGAGCAGTTCTTC. It encodes CASSSRIGTSGSSEQFF.

This clonotype was counted only a few times. Being off target in a library aimed at alpha chains, this beta chain has a size of little meaning. This chain links TRBV12-3 or TRBV12-4 with TRBJ2-5; 10 bases align to TRBD2. The CDR3 consists of 14 residues. With 6 bases clipped from V and 4 bases from J, the junction kept 5 bases outside the gene matches. CDR3 region: CASSGLAAIETQYF. CDR3 DNA: TGTGCCAGCAGCGGACTAGCGGCGATAGAGACCCAGTACTTC.

In its sample, this clonotype was seen many times. The library was designed around alpha chains, so this beta chain is a stray read whose abundance carries little weight. V and J are TRBV20-1 and TRBJ1-1; 7 bases fit TRBD1. Unmatched junction bases numbered 9, after V lost 5 bases and J lost 0 bases. The CDR3 loop spans 15 amino acids. In germline, CDR1 is DFQATT, CDR2 SNEGSKA (reference sequence). CDR3 DNA: TGCAGTGCTCAGGGGGGGAGGGCTGTGAACACTGAAGCTTTCTTT. Translating gives CSAQGGRAVNTEAFF.

This clonotype occurred many times. Found in a library prepared for alpha chains, this beta chain is an off-target read, and its abundance has little meaning. The chain employs TRBV4-2 and TRBJ2-2; no reliable D call. V lost 1 base to trimming and J lost 3 bases, with 15 bases between them. This CDR3 is 17 amino acids long. Germline CDR1 is LGHNA and CDR2 is YNFKEQ. CDR3 loop: CASSQAPGPRDTGELFF. Here the CDR3 DNA reads TGTGCCAGCAGCCAAGCCCCGGGCCCGAGAGACACCGGGGAGCTGTTTTTT.

This clonotype showed up many times. This beta chain slipped into a library made for alpha chains as a stray read, so its size is not meaningful. The J gene is TRBJ2-2, the V gene TRBV12-3 or TRBV12-4; D is possibly TRBD1 (6 bases). V lost 10 bases, J lost 4 bases, and 16 bases lay in between. The CDR3 contains 14 residues. The CDR3 is CATRGAGATGELFF. CDR3 DNA sequence: TGTGCCACTCGGGGCGCAGGGGCCACCGGGGAGCTGTTTTTT.

This clonotype was seen ten or more times. This beta chain was picked up by a library intended for alpha chains and is off target, so its count carries little meaning. This chain uses TRBV20-1 with TRBJ1-2; no reliable D call. The germline CDR1 and CDR2 sequences are DFQATT and SNEGSKA (reference sequence). CDR3 length: 14 residues. Deletions cut 2 bases from V and 2 bases from J, with 12 bases between. The CDR3 DNA is TGCAGTGCTAGACCCACCCGGACCAACTATGGCTACACCTTC. It encodes CSARPTRTNYGYTF.

This clonotype was counted ten times or more. This beta chain lies outside the target of a library built for alpha chains; its clone size means little. The chain recombines TRBV5-1 with TRBJ1-4; unclear D gene. V was cut by 2 bases and J by 0 bases, with 5 bases left in between. The germline V gene encodes CDR1 SGHRS and CDR2 YFSETQ. This CDR3 has 14 amino acids. As DNA, the CDR3 is TGCGCCAGCAGCTTATTTGCAACTAATGAAAAACTGTTTTTT. It specifies CASSLFATNEKLFF.

The table lists this clonotype with many counts. Because this beta chain is a stray read in a library intended to capture alpha chains, its abundance should not be given much weight. V gene TRBV10-3 combines with J gene TRBJ2-1; 7 bases are shared with TRBD2. Germline lookup yields CDR1 ENHRY and CDR2 SYGVKD. CDR3 length equals 16 residues. The V segment lost 0 bases and the J segment 9 bases; nucleotides outside the gene matches: 11. The CDR3 sequence: CAISESKGRAYGEQFF. CDR3 in DNA: TGTGCCATCAGTGAGTCGAAAGGGAGGGCTTACGGTGAGCAGTTCTTC.

This clonotype was found many times. This beta chain was picked up by a library intended for alpha chains and is off target, so its count carries little meaning. The chain uses TRBV28 and TRBJ2-2; TRBD1 matches 9 bases. The J segment lost 6 bases and the V segment lost 8 bases, leaving 10 bases of the junction unmatched. Germline V gene data show CDR1 as MDHEN and CDR2 as SYDVKM. The CDR3 runs 15 residues. The CDR3 sequence: CASESGQGTSGELFF. The CDR3 coding sequence is TGTGCCAGCGAAAGCGGACAGGGGACGTCCGGGGAGCTGTTTTTT.

Ten or more counts support this clonotype. This beta chain is an unintended read in a library built for alpha chains; its size means little. The chain combines TRBV3-1 with TRBJ2-5; TRBD2 agrees at 8 bases. CDR1 and CDR2 (germline): LGHDT, YNNKEL (reference sequence). The V segment lost 3 bases and the J segment 2 bases; nucleotides outside the gene matches: 2. The CDR3 covers 14 residues. CDR3 DNA: TGTGCCAGCAGCCACTTAGCGGGGCAAGAGACCCAGTACTTC. Translating gives CASSHLAGQETQYF.

This clonotype occurred many times. A library prepared for alpha chains yielded this beta chain as an off-target read; its size is of little meaning. V is TRBV6-5 and J is TRBJ2-1; D could derive from TRBD1 or TRBD2 (5 bases each). This CDR3 has 12 amino acids. V was shortened by 5 bases and J by 12 bases, with 14 bases between the two germline ends. Germline lookup yields CDR1 MNHEY and CDR2 SVGAGI. The CDR3 loop is CASSPGPFVQFF. The CDR3 nucleotides read TGTGCCAGCAGTCCGGGGCCCTTCGTGCAGTTCTTC.

This clonotype was seen many times. Being off target in a library aimed at alpha chains, this beta chain has a size of little meaning. This chain uses TRBV6-6 with TRBJ1-1, with a tentative D call TRBD1 (6 bases). This CDR3 comprises 12 residues. The germline V gene encodes CDR1 MNHNY and CDR2 SVGAGI (reference sequence). Deletions cut 4 bases from V and 7 bases from J, with 10 bases between. The chain's CDR3 is CASSLGAGEAFF. For the CDR3, the DNA is TGTGCCAGCAGTTTGGGGGCAGGTGAAGCTTTCTTT.

In this sample, this clonotype turned up many times. This beta chain was picked up by a library intended for alpha chains and is off target, so its count carries little meaning. This chain links TRBV4-1 with TRBJ2-5; possible D gene TRBD2, 6 bases. Trimming stripped 0 bases from V and 2 bases from J, with 16 bases between. Germline V gene sequence: CDR1 MGHRA, CDR2 YSYEKL. CDR3 length: 17 amino acids. The CDR3 protein is CASSQDPPLGTQETQYF. The CDR3 region has the DNA TGCGCCAGCAGCCAAGATCCCCCCCTAGGGACTCAAGAGACCCAGTACTTC.

The sample holds many counts of this clonotype. This beta chain is off target for a library built for alpha chains, so its abundance means little. The chain employs TRBV7-2 and TRBJ1-4; 7 nucleotides match TRBD1. The V gene's germline CDR1 is SGHTA and CDR2 FQGNSA. V lost 5 bases and J lost 8; bases outside the gene matches: 8. The CDR3 runs to 14 residues. CDR3 sequence reads: CASSAVGGREKLFF. In nucleotides, the CDR3 is TGTGCCAGCAGCGCCGTAGGGGGCAGGGAAAAACTGTTTTTT.

In this sample, this clonotype turned up many times. The size of this beta chain means little, since it is a stray read in a library made for alpha chains. The rearrangement joins TRBV20-1 to TRBJ1-5; D unresolved. V lost 5 bases, J lost 7 bases, and 21 bases lay in between. This CDR3 region has 15 residues. Germline-derived CDR1 and CDR2 are DFQATT and SNEGSKA (reference sequence). DNA for the CDR3: TGCAGTGCTGCTGAGGACCCTTCGGGTTGGCAGCCCCAGCATTTT. Protein sequence: CSAAEDPSGWQPQHF.

This clonotype was found many times. This beta chain is a stray sequence in a library constructed for alpha chains; its clone size is not meaningful. CDR3 sequence reads: CASSPRGGPYNEQFF. CDR3 in DNA: TGTGCCAGCAGCCCCCGGGGGGGTCCCTACAATGAGCAGTTCTTC. The J gene is TRBJ2-1, the V gene TRBV7-2; 8 bases align to TRBD2. The CDR3 length is 15 residues. The ends lost 5 bases at V and 2 bases at J; junction bases unmatched: 5. Germline CDR1 and CDR2: SGHTA and FQGNSA.

This clonotype showed up many times. A library made for alpha chains picked up this beta chain off target, so its size means little. This chain joins TRBV7-3 and TRBJ2-7, with D possibly matching TRBD1 (5 bases). Between the trimmed V and J ends, which lost 2 bases and 5 bases, there was a span of 10 bases. The CDR3 loop spans 13 amino acids. Germline values: CDR1 SGHTA, CDR2 FQGTGA. This CDR3 reads CASSLDAGNEQYF. CDR3 DNA sequence: TGTGCCAGCAGCTTAGACGCAGGGAACGAGCAGTACTTC.

This clonotype has at least ten counts. This beta chain is off target for a library built for alpha chains, so its abundance means little. The chain is built from TRBV27 and TRBJ2-7; D possibly corresponds to TRBD1 (5 bases). Germline V gene sequence: CDR1 MNHEY, CDR2 SMNVEV (reference sequence). The CDR3 is made up of 16 amino acids. The V and J ends lost 5 bases and 0 bases respectively, with 17 bases between them. CDR3 loop: CASSPTPRAGSYEQYF. The DNA for the CDR3 is TGTGCCAGCAGTCCGACCCCCAGGGCTGGCTCCTACGAGCAGTACTTC.

This clonotype was seen many times. For a library built for alpha chains, this beta chain is a stray read; little rests on its size. The chain links TRBV7-9 to TRBJ2-3; D is possibly TRBD2 (6 bases). This CDR3 spans 14 amino acids. Germline V lookup: CDR1 SEHNR, CDR2 FQNEAQ (reference sequence). V was cut by 3 bases and J by 2 bases, with 9 bases left in between. CDR3 amino acids: CASSLGLYTDTQYF. The CDR3 DNA follows: TGTGCCAGCAGCTTGGGACTCTACACAGATACGCAGTATTTT.

This clonotype was detected many times. This beta chain is off target for a library built for alpha chains, so its abundance means little. This rearrangement joins TRBV28 to TRBJ2-3; 14 bases agree with TRBD2. CDR1 is MDHEN, CDR2 SYDVKM, per germline. CDR3 size: 19 residues. The V and J ends lost 4 bases and 1 base, in that order; junction bases with no gene match: 10. CDR3 DNA sequence: TGTGCCAGCAGTTCCCCGGGACTAGCGGGAGTCGGTGGCACAGATACGCAGTATTTT. Translating gives CASSSPGLAGVGGTDTQYF.

This clonotype was picked up many times. With the library built for alpha chains, this beta chain is off target and its frequency is not meaningful. The chain uses TRBV4-2 and TRBJ2-7; D is perhaps TRBD1 (5 bases). V lost 5 bases, J lost 4 bases, and 33 bases lay in between. Germline V CDR1 and CDR2: LGHNA, YNFKEQ. This CDR3 spans 20 amino acids. CDR3 protein: CASSVTSPAIKGDDNYEQYF. The CDR3 DNA sequence: TGTGCCAGCAGCGTTACAAGCCCAGCAATAAAAGGGGATGACAATTACGAGCAGTACTTC.

This clonotype was seen a few times. Within a library made for alpha chains, this beta chain is off target, and its count is uninformative. CDR3 in DNA: TGCAGTGCCAGCCGTCTGGGGCTAGCCGAGACCCAGTACTTC. The encoded protein is CSASRLGLAETQYF. J is TRBJ2-5 and V is TRBV20-1; TRBD1 or TRBD2 may be the D gene (5 bases each). Germline CDR1 and CDR2: DFQATT and SNEGSKA (reference sequence). The CDR3 loop spans 14 amino acids. V was shortened by 6 bases and J by 5 bases, with 19 bases between the two germline ends.

This clonotype was observed many times. As an off-target read in a library built for alpha chains, this beta chain has a frequency of little significance. The chain links TRBV21-1 to TRBJ1-2; the table gives TRBD1 as D, unverified against the DNA. TRBV21-1 is listed as a pseudogene. The CDR3 consists of 14 residues. In DNA form, the CDR3 reads TGTGCCAGCAGCATCAGGGGACAGGGAGGTGGCTACACCTTC. Its protein product is CASSIRGQGGGYTF.

This clonotype was observed at least ten times. This beta chain was picked up by a library intended for alpha chains and is off target, so its count carries little meaning. The chain links TRBV30 to TRBJ1-2; 8 nucleotides match TRBD1. J lost 8 bases, V lost 2 bases, and 4 bases had no gene match. The length of the CDR3 is 12 residues. Germline CDR1 GTSNPN, CDR2 SVGIG (reference sequence). The CDR3 sequence is CAWSSGQGGYTF. The CDR3 DNA follows: TGTGCCTGGAGTTCAGGACAGGGCGGCTACACCTTC.